The clone carrying this T cell receptor (beta chain) appeared a single time. The entry originates in a study of T cell responses to AZD1222 COVID-19 vaccine. The CDR3 covers 14 residues. Germline V CDR1 and CDR2: SEHNR, FQNEAQ (reference sequence). The V end lost 3 bases, the J end lost 3 bases, and 11 bases lay between the germline ends. The assay was immunoSEQ multiplex PCR, and TCRdb's table has in-frame clones only and misses some. The sample lists approximately 81,000 clones; around 90% were seen once. V and J are TRBV7-9 and TRBJ1-1; tentatively, D is TRBD1 (5 bases). This sequence was found in an adult in good health. The material sequenced was peripheral blood, taken on day 0 of MenACWY control vaccination. CDR3 DNA: TGTGCCAGCAGCTTCACAGGACCGGACACTGAAGCTTTCTTT. Translated, it gives CASSFTGPDTEAFF.